This T cell receptor beta chain was identified in a study of T cell responses to AZD1222 COVID-19 vaccine. General study results and limits: Clonal diversity was possibly underestimated, and the donors were mostly white British, with more females.

This clone was detected only once. Its antigen is as yet unknown. Here immunoSEQ multiplex PCR was the method, and the copy in TCRdb shows in-frame clones only, minus some. The sample has approximately 90,000 clones, approximately 89% seen once. The germline V and J ends were trimmed by 2 bases and 7 bases, with 8 bases remaining between them. The CDR3 length is 12 residues. The sample here was peripheral blood, taken on day 0 of AZD1222 vaccination. The sequence derives from an adult in good health. J is TRBJ1-2 and V is TRBV12-3 or TRBV12-4; no definite D call. The CDR3 DNA reads as TGTGCCAGCAGTTTATGGCAGGCTGGCTACACCTTC. This encodes CASSLWQAGYTF.